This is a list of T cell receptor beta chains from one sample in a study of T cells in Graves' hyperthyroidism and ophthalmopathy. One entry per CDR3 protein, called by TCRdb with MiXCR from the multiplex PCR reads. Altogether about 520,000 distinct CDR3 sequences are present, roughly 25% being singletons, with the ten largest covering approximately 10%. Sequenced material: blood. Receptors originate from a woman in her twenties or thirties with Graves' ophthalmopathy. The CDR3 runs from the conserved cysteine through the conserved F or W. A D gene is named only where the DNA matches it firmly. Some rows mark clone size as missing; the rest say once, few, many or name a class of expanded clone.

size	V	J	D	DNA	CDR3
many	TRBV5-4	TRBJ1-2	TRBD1	TGTGCCAGCAGCTTAAATGGACAGGCAAACTATGGCTACACCTTC	CASSLNGQANYGYTF
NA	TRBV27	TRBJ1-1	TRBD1	TGTGCCAGCAGTTTTAGGGGGACAGGGGACACTGAAGCTTTCTTT	CASSFRGTGDTEAFF
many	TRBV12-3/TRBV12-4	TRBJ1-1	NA	TGTGCCACCAAACGGAGGCCTGGGGAGGCTTTCTTT	CATKRRPGEAFF
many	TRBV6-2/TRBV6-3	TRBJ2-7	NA	TGTGCCAGCAGTTACGACGCATACGAGCAGTACTTC	CASSYDAYEQYF
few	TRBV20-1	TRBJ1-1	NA	TGCAGTGCTGGAGGGGCCCAGAACACTGAAGCTTTCTTT	CSAGGAQNTEAFF
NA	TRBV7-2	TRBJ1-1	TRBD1	TGTGCCAGCAGTTACGGGGACAGAGCGGCTTTCTTT	CASSYGDRAAFF
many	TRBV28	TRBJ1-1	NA	TGTGCCAGCAGAGGGGCAGGGATAGAGACTGAAGCTTTCTTT	CASRGAGIETEAFF
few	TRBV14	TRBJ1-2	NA	TGTGCCAGCAGCCAATCCCCAATTTCCGGAGGACTCTATGGCTACACCTTC	CASSQSPISGGLYGYTF
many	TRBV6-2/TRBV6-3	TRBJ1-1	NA	TGTGCCAGCAGTTTTGAGATCTCTAGGGGTAACGGGAACACTGAAGCTTTCTTT	CASSFEISRGNGNTEAFF
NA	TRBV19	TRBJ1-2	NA	TGTGCCAGTGGACACCGGGACCCAGTACGATATGGCTACACCTTC	CASGHRDPVRYGYTF
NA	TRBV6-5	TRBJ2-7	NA	TGTGCCAGCAGTCCCTCCAGTATGGGTTCAAGCTCCTACGAGCAGTACTTC	CASSPSSMGSSSYEQYF
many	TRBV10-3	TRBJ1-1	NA	TGTGCCATCAGTGAGCTTGGGGGAATGAACACTGAAGCTTTCTTT	CAISELGGMNTEAFF
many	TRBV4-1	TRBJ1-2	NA	TGCGCCAGCAGCCAGCCTGGGACCGCAGACTATGGCTACACCTTC	CASSQPGTADYGYTF
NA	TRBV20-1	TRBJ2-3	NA	TGCAGTGCTACCAACCGGGACACATACACAGATACGCAGTATTTT	CSATNRDTYTDTQYF
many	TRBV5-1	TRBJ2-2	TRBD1	TGCGCCAGCAGCTTTAGTGCAGGGGGCACCGGGGAGCTGTTTTTT	CASSFSAGGTGELFF
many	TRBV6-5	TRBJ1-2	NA	TGTGCCAGCAGTTACCAGGACAGCGGTAATGGCTACACCTTC	CASSYQDSGNGYTF
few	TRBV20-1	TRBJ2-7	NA	TGCAGTGCTAGAGATCAAACTAGTCAGTTTGCCTACGAGCAGTACTTC	CSARDQTSQFAYEQYF
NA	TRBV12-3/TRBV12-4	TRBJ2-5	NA	TGCGCCAGCAGTGAGTCCGGACGACTTGGGACCCAGTACTTC	CASSESGRLGTQYF
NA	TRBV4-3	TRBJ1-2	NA	TGCGCCAGCAGCCAAGAGGGGGGGGCAATCTATGGCTACACCTTC	CASSQEGGAIYGYTF
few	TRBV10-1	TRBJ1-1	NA	TGCGCCAGCAGAGGATTAGGGACTGAAGCTTTCTTT	CASRGLGTEAFF
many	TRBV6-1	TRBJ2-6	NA	TGTGCCAGCAGCCTACAACCTCCGGGGGCCAACGTCCTGACTTTC	CASSLQPPGANVLTF
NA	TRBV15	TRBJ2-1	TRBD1	TGTGCCACCAGCAGGAGCCTCGGGACAGGAAACAATGAGCAGTTCTTC	CATSRSLGTGNNEQFF
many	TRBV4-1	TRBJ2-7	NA	TGCGCCAGCAGCCAAGAAATAGGGGCGGCCTACGAGCAGTACTTC	CASSQEIGAAYEQYF
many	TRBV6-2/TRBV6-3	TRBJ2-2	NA	TGTGCCAGCAGCCTCCTAGCAGCGCCGAACACCGGGGAGCTGTTTTTT	CASSLLAAPNTGELFF
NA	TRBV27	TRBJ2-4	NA	TGTGCCAGCATCCGACTCAAAAACATTCAGTACTTC	CASIRLKNIQYF
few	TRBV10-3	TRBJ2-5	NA	TGTGCCATCAGTGGAGACTTATCCGAAGAGACCCAGTACTTC	CAISGDLSEETQYF
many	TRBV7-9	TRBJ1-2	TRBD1	TGTGCCAGCAGCTTGGGACAGGAGTTCACCTTC	CASSLGQEFTF
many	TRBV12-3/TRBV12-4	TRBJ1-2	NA	TGTGCCAGCAGTCACCAGGGTCGCGGCTACACCTTC	CASSHQGRGYTF
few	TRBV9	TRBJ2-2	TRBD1	TGTGCCAGCAGCGGACCGGGGACAGGGGCCTATAGGGAGCTGTTTTTT	CASSGPGTGAYRELFF
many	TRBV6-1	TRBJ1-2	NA	TGTGCCAGCAGGAAAACAGGGCTCTATGGCTACACCTTC	CASRKTGLYGYTF
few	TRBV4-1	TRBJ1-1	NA	TGCGCCAGCAGCCTTTATGAGACTGAAGCTTTCTTT	CASSLYETEAFF
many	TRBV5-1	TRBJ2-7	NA	TGCGCCAGCAGATCCGGAGGTTTAACCCTACCCTACGAGCAGTACTTC	CASRSGGLTLPYEQYF
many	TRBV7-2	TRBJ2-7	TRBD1	TGTGCCAGCAGCCCCACGGACAGGGGGTTCTACGAGCAGTACTTC	CASSPTDRGFYEQYF
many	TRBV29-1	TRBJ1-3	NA	TGCAGCGTTGACGTCAACCTCTCTGGAAACACCATATATTTT	CSVDVNLSGNTIYF
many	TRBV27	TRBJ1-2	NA	TGTGCCAGCAGTTCGGGACGGACCCTAAGTGGCTACACCTTC	CASSSGRTLSGYTF
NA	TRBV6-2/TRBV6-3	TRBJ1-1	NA	TGTGCCAGCAGTTACAGTTCGAACACTGAAGCTTTCTTT	CASSYSSNTEAFF
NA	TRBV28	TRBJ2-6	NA	TGTGCCAGCAGTTCCCAGTTCAATGGGGCCAACGTCCTGACTTTC	CASSSQFNGANVLTF
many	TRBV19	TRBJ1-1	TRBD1	TGTGCCAGTAGTAGTGGACAGGGTGTACACACTGAAGCTTTCTTT	CASSSGQGVHTEAFF
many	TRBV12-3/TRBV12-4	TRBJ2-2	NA	TGTGCCAGCAGTTTAGGGAACACCGGGGAGCTGTTTTTT	CASSLGNTGELFF
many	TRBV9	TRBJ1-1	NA	TGTGCCAGCAGCGTAGGGAGTGGCGGGCAGCTGAACACTGAAGCTTTCTTT	CASSVGSGGQLNTEAFF
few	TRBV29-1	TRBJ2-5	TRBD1	TGCAGCGTTGAAATGGGACAGGGGATCGAGACCCAGTACTTC	CSVEMGQGIETQYF